This TCR beta chain comes out of a study of CD8+CD57+ T cells in acquired aplastic anemia. CDR3 length: 16 amino acids. Germline V gives CDR1 SGDLS, CDR2 YYNGEE. The V segment lost 0 bases and the J segment 10 bases; nucleotides outside the gene matches: 10. Patients selected for sequencing had displayed CD8+CD57+ cell expansion by flow cytometry. TCR beta VDJ combinations and CDR3 sequences were profiled from genomic DNA. TCRdb reprocessed the reads via MiXCR and lists one record per CDR3 protein. Altogether about 200,000 distinct CDR3 sequences are present, under 55% being singletons, with the ten largest covering about 20%.

This TCR was recovered from a human donor with aplastic anemia. This chain joins TRBV9 and TRBJ2-1; 10 bases fit TRBD1. The sequenced sample consisted of sorted CD4+, CD8+, or CD8+CD57+ T cells (not recorded which) from PBMCs. The CDR3 spells CASSVVGQGGSGEQFF. The CDR3 nucleotides read TGTGCCAGCAGCGTAGTCGGACAGGGGGGATCGGGGGAGCAGTTCTTC.